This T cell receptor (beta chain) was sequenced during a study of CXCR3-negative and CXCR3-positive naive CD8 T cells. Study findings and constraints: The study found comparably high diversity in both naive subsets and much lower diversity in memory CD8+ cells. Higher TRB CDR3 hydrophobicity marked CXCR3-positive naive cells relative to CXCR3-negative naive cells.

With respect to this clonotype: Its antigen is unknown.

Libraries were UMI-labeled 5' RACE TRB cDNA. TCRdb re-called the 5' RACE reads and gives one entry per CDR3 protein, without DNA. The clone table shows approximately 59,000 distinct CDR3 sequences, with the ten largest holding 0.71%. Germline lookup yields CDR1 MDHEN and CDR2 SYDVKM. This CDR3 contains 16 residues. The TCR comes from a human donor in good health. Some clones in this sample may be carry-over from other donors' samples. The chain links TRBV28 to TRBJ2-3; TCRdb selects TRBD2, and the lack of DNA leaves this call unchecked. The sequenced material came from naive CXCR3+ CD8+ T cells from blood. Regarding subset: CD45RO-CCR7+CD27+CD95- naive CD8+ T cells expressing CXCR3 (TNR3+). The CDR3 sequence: CASSNPRTTGTDTQYF.